A selection of T cell receptor beta chains follows, all from one sample in a study of blood T cell repertoires in COVID-19. Sequencing used immunoSEQ multiplex PCR; TCRdb keeps in-frame clones, though not all of them. This table has 220,000 or so clones, more than 85% appearing once. Sequenced: peripheral blood. These receptors all stem from a woman aged 45 to 65 with COVID-19, enrolled during active disease. The CDR3 runs from the conserved cysteine through the conserved F or W. A D gene is named only where the DNA matches it firmly. Size is stated for part of the rows, as once, few or many counts, or as a class when the clone is expanded.

CDR3nt: TGTGCCAGCAGAAAACTGGGACAGAGGAACTATGGCTACACCTTC; CDR3aa: CASRKLGQRNYGYTF; d_gene: TRBD1; j_gene: TRBJ1-2; v_gene: TRBV2; abundance: NA
CDR3nt: TGTGCCAGCAGCTCGACAGGGGGGAATAATCAGCCCCAGCATTTT; CDR3aa: CASSSTGGNNQPQHF; d_gene: TRBD1; j_gene: TRBJ1-5; v_gene: TRBV7-9; abundance: NA
CDR3nt: TGTGCCACCGAGAGCCCCGAACCCAAATCCTACAATGAGCAGTTCTTC; CDR3aa: CATESPEPKSYNEQFF; d_gene: NA; j_gene: TRBJ2-1; v_gene: TRBV24-1; abundance: NA
CDR3nt: TGTGCCACCAGTGATTCCCCGGGACAGGGGCGGTCCAGCTCCTACAATGAGCAGTTCTTC; CDR3aa: CATSDSPGQGRSSSYNEQFF; d_gene: TRBD1; j_gene: TRBJ2-1; v_gene: TRBV24-1; abundance: NA
CDR3nt: TGTGCCTGGAGTGTACGTGGGGGCCATAATTCACCCCTCCACTTT; CDR3aa: CAWSVRGGHNSPLHF; d_gene: NA; j_gene: TRBJ1-6; v_gene: TRBV30; abundance: NA
CDR3nt: TGCGCAACAACAGGGTATGGCTACACCTTC; CDR3aa: CATTGYGYTF; d_gene: NA; j_gene: TRBJ1-2; v_gene: TRBV6-6; abundance: NA
CDR3nt: TGTGCCAGCAGCCCCCGGGGGGCCCTCTACAATGAGCAGTTCTTC; CDR3aa: CASSPRGALYNEQFF; d_gene: NA; j_gene: TRBJ2-1; v_gene: TRBV5-8; abundance: NA
CDR3nt: TGCGCCAGCACCTTGATGGCAGGATCTTTGAATGAGCAGTTCTTC; CDR3aa: CASTLMAGSLNEQFF; d_gene: NA; j_gene: TRBJ2-1; v_gene: TRBV5-1; abundance: NA
CDR3nt: TGTGCCAGTGGGTGGGGACAGCCTAATTCACCCCTCCACTTT; CDR3aa: CASGWGQPNSPLHF; d_gene: TRBD1; j_gene: TRBJ1-6; v_gene: TRBV19; abundance: NA
CDR3nt: TGTGCCAGCAGTTACCCCGACATTTGGACAACCTACGAGCAGTACTTC; CDR3aa: CASSYPDIWTTYEQYF; d_gene: NA; j_gene: TRBJ2-7; v_gene: TRBV6-2/TRBV6-3; abundance: NA
CDR3nt: TGTGCCAGCAGTCCCCGGACTGCCGCCGCCACAGATACGCAGTATTTT; CDR3aa: CASSPRTAAATDTQYF; d_gene: NA; j_gene: TRBJ2-3; v_gene: TRBV28; abundance: NA
CDR3nt: TGTGCCAGCAGGCCGGGGACTAGTCCATACAATGAGCAGTTCTTC; CDR3aa: CASRPGTSPYNEQFF; d_gene: TRBD2; j_gene: TRBJ2-1; v_gene: TRBV14; abundance: NA
CDR3nt: TGTGCCAGCAGCACTGGACAGGGAGGCACTGAAGCTTTCTTT; CDR3aa: CASSTGQGGTEAFF; d_gene: TRBD1; j_gene: TRBJ1-1; v_gene: TRBV11-3; abundance: NA
CDR3nt: TGCGCCAGCAGCTTGGGGACAGGGACTGGAGAAAAACTGTTTTTT; CDR3aa: CASSLGTGTGEKLFF; d_gene: TRBD1; j_gene: TRBJ1-4; v_gene: TRBV5-1; abundance: NA
CDR3nt: TGCAGCGTTGACTGGGCGGGGGGGCATGAGCAGTTCTTC; CDR3aa: CSVDWAGGHEQFF; d_gene: TRBD2; j_gene: TRBJ2-1; v_gene: TRBV29-1; abundance: NA
CDR3nt: TGTGCCAGCAGCCCTGCTCCGGGGAGGGAGCCCCAGCATTTT; CDR3aa: CASSPAPGREPQHF; d_gene: NA; j_gene: TRBJ1-5; v_gene: TRBV6-6; abundance: NA
CDR3nt: TGTGCCAGCCGGACAGGGTTGGCCGGGGAGCTGTTTTTT; CDR3aa: CASRTGLAGELFF; d_gene: TRBD1; j_gene: TRBJ2-2; v_gene: TRBV6-1; abundance: NA
CDR3nt: TGCAGCGTTGTGGGGCAAGCTTTCTTT; CDR3aa: CSVVGQAFF; d_gene: NA; j_gene: TRBJ1-1; v_gene: TRBV29-1; abundance: once
CDR3nt: TGTGCCAGCAGTTGGTACAGGAGTCTGAACACTGAAGCTTTCTTT; CDR3aa: CASSWYRSLNTEAFF; d_gene: NA; j_gene: TRBJ1-1; v_gene: TRBV6-4; abundance: few
CDR3nt: TGTGCCAGCAGTTCACAGGGGAACGGCTACACCTTC; CDR3aa: CASSSQGNGYTF; d_gene: TRBD1; j_gene: TRBJ1-2; v_gene: TRBV6-6; abundance: NA
CDR3nt: TGTGCCAGCAACTTTAGACAGTCCTATGGCTACACCTTC; CDR3aa: CASNFRQSYGYTF; d_gene: NA; j_gene: TRBJ1-2; v_gene: TRBV5-8; abundance: NA
CDR3nt: TGTGCCAGCAGCATTGGACTAGCGGGGACTGAGCAGTTCTTC; CDR3aa: CASSIGLAGTEQFF; d_gene: TRBD2; j_gene: TRBJ2-1; v_gene: TRBV11-2; abundance: NA
CDR3nt: TGTGCCAGCAGCCCCGGGGACAGGGGGTGGGGCTATGGCTACACCTTC; CDR3aa: CASSPGDRGWGYGYTF; d_gene: TRBD1; j_gene: TRBJ1-2; v_gene: TRBV7-8; abundance: once
CDR3nt: TGTGCCAGCAGTTCGTTCATGACAGGGGACAATTCACCCCTCCACTTT; CDR3aa: CASSSFMTGDNSPLHF; d_gene: TRBD1; j_gene: TRBJ1-6; v_gene: TRBV28; abundance: NA
CDR3nt: TGTGCCAGTAGTGGGGTCCCTCTCGAGCGACTAGGCTACACCTTC; CDR3aa: CASSGVPLERLGYTF; d_gene: NA; j_gene: TRBJ1-2; v_gene: TRBV19; abundance: many
CDR3nt: TGTGCCAGTAGTATAGCCCCAGGGGGCGCTGAGCATTTT; CDR3aa: CASSIAPGGAEHF; d_gene: TRBD1; j_gene: TRBJ1-5; v_gene: TRBV19; abundance: NA
CDR3nt: TGTGCCAGCAGCGTAGAAAGCGTTAGCACAGATACGCAGTATTTT; CDR3aa: CASSVESVSTDTQYF; d_gene: NA; j_gene: TRBJ2-3; v_gene: TRBV9; abundance: NA